These 4 T cell receptor beta chains were sequenced from one sample in a study of blood T cell repertoires in COVID-19. Generated by immunoSEQ multiplex PCR, the TCRdb table keeps only in-frame clones and is missing some. This table holds about 190,000 clones, 65% to 80% found once. The sample comprised peripheral blood. The receptor source for this set is a man aged 45-65 years who had recovered from COVID-19.

The chain links TRBV9 to TRBJ2-3, with 11 positions matching TRBD2. Germline CDR1 reads SGDLS; CDR2 reads YYNGEE. The CDR3 has 18 residues. V lost 4 bases and J lost 6; bases outside the gene matches: 16. The CDR3 reads CASSSNLWASGRNDTQYF. The CDR3 bases are TGTGCCAGCAGCTCAAACCTTTGGGCTAGCGGGAGGAACGATACGCAGTATTTT.

The chain is built from TRBV2 and TRBJ2-7, with 7 bases that match TRBD1. The CDR3 consists of 17 residues. The V gene's germline CDR1 is SNHLY and CDR2 FYNNEI. V lost 1 base to trimming and J lost 0 bases; unmatched junction nucleotides: 9. CDR3 residues: CASSEVLPGQFSYEQYF. The CDR3 DNA reads TGTGCCAGCAGTGAAGTCCTACCGGGACAGTTCTCCTACGAGCAGTACTTC.

This chain joins TRBV23-1 and TRBJ2-4; possibly TRBD2 for D (6 bases). TRBV23-1 counts as an open reading frame of uncertain function. This CDR3 comprises 15 residues. Deletions cut 0 bases from V and 8 bases from J, with 14 bases between. CDR3 DNA sequence: TGCGCCAGCAGTCAATCAAGGGCGGGAAAGGACATTCAGTACTTC. Its translation is CASSQSRAGKDIQYF.

This clone was picked up one time. The rearrangement joins TRBV5-1 to TRBJ1-2, with D perhaps TRBD1 (5 bases). The CDR3 runs to 16 residues. Trimming shortened V by 0 bases and J by 6 bases, and 18 bases separated the two germline ends. Per germline, CDR1 SGHRS and CDR2 YFSETQ. CDR3: CASSLDGDSHSNGYTF. CDR3 coding DNA: TGCGCCAGCAGCTTGGATGGGGACTCTCACTCAAATGGCTACACCTTC.